One T cell receptor (beta chain) is described in this entry. The sample's treatment: roughly 20 received Ad26.COV2.S at low or high dose, single or two shots; about 5 received placebo; per-sample allocation not given. Collection of samples fell on day 63 after the first vaccine or placebo injection. The CDR3 runs to 15 residues. Per the germline V gene, CDR1 is LGHDT and CDR2 is YNNKEL (reference sequence). Between the trimmed V and J ends, which lost 4 bases and 1 base, there was a span of 8 bases. TCRdb keeps only in-frame clones here, not all; method: immunoSEQ multiplex PCR. The table includes about 680,000 clones, around 92% detected once. The data belong to a study of Ad26.COV2.S vaccination and SARS-CoV-2 variants.

The chain couples TRBV3-1 (or the pseudogene TRBV3-2) to TRBJ2-6, with D possibly being TRBD1 (6 bases). The source is a person aged 18-60 years who received the Ad26.COV2.S COVID-19 vaccine or a placebo. The source material was peripheral blood, sampled in a trial of Ad26.COV2.S vaccine versus placebo. CDR3: CASSRTESGANVLTF. The CDR3, as DNA: TGTGCCAGCAGCCGGACAGAGTCTGGGGCCAACGTCCTGACTTTC.